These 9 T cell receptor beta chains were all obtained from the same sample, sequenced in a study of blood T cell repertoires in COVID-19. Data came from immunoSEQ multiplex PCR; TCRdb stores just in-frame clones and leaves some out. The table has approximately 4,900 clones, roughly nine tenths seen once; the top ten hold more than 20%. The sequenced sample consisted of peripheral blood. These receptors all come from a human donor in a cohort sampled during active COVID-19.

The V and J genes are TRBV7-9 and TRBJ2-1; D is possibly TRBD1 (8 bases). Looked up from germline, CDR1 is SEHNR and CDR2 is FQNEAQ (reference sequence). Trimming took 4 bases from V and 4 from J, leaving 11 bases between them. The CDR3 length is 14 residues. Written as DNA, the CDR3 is TGTGCCAGCAGCTACAGGGGGGGATACAATGAGCAGTTCTTC. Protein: CASSYRGGYNEQFF.

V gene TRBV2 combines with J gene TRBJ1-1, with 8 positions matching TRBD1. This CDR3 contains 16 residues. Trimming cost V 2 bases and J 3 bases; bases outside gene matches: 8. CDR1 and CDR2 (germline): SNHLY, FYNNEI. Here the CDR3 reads CASSERTGPGYTEAFF. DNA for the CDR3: TGTGCCAGCAGTGAAAGGACAGGGCCAGGATACACTGAAGCTTTCTTT. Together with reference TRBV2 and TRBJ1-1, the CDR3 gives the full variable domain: EPEVTQTPSHQVTQMGQEVILRCVPISNHLYFYWYRQILGQKVEFLVSFYNNEISEKSEIFDDQFSVERPDGSNFTLKIRSTKLEDSAMYFCASSERTGPGYTEAFFGQGTRLTVV.

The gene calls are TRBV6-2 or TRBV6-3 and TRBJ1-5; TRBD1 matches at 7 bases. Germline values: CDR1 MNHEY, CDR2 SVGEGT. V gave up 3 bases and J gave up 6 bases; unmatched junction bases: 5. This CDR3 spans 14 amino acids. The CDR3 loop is CASSYTGESQPQHF. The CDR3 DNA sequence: TGTGCCAGCAGTTATACAGGGGAGAGTCAGCCCCAGCATTTT.

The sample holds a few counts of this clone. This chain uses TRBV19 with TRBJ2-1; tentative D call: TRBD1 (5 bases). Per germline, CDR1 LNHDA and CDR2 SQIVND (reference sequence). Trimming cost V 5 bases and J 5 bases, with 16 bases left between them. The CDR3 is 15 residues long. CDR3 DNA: TGTGCCAGTAGTCTACAGGTTTTTGGGAACAATGAGCAGTTCTTC. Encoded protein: CASSLQVFGNNEQFF.

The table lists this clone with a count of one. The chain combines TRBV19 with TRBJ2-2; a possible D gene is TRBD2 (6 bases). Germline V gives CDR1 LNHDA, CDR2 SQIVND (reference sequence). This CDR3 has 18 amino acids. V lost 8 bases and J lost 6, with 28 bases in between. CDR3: CASFPSFGGIGAAGELFF. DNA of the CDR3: TGTGCCAGTTTTCCATCCTTTGGGGGGATAGGCGCCGCCGGGGAGCTGTTTTTT.

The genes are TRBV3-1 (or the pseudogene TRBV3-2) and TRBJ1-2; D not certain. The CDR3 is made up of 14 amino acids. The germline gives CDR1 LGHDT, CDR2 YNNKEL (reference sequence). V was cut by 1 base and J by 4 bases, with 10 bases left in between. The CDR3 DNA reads TGTGCCAGCAGCCAAGTGGGAGGATCCTATGGCTACACCTTC. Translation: CASSQVGGSYGYTF.

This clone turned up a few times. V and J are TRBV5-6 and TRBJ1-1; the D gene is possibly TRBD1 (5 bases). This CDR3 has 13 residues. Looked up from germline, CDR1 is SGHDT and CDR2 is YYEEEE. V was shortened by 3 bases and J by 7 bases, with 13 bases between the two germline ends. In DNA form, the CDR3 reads TGTGCCAGCAGCTATCAGGGAAGGGGTGAAGCTTTCTTT. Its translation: CASSYQGRGEAFF.

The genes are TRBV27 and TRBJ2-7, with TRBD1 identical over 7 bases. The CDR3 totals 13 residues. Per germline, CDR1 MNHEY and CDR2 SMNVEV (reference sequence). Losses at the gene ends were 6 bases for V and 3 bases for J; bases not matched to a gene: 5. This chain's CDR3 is CASRARDSYEQYF. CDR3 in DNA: TGTGCCAGCAGGGCCCGGGACAGCTACGAGCAGTACTTC.

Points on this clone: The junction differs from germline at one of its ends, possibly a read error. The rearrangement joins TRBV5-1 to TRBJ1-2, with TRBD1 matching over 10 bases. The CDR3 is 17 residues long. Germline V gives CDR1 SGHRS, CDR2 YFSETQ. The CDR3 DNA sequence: TGCGCCGGCAGCTTGATGTCTACCGGGACAGGGGTCGGTGGCTACACCTTC. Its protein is CAGSLMSTGTGVGGYTF.